This T cell receptor (beta chain) was captured in a study of Graves' ophthalmopathy and Graves' hyperthyroidism. Ophthalmopathy not arising within 18 months of follow-up defined hyperthyroidism as stable. Clinical symptoms, serum thyroxine, TRAb, thyroid ultrasound and orbital computed tomography were relied on for diagnosis. For repertoire sequencing, the TCR beta CDR3 regions were amplified from RNA transcripts. Second-round multiplex PCR came after a first-round RT-PCR that employed HTBI primers. Each CDR3 protein gets one entry after TCRdb re-called the multiplex PCR reads with MiXCR. The data hold roughly 400,000 distinct CDR3 sequences, with roughly 15% observed a single time. This clonotype has a count of ten or more. The target antigen is unknown. Trimming removed 6 bases from V and 3 bases from J, with 12 bases in between. This CDR3 spans 14 amino acids. CDR1 and CDR2 (germline): MDHEN, SYDVKM.

Study outcomes and limitations: Most thyroid clonotypes expanded beyond 0.001 frequency were also found in blood. Forecasting of ophthalmopathy progression by the model achieved almost 71% sensitivity and 72% to 85% specificity.

The TCR originated in an adult woman with stable Graves' hyperthyroidism. Input material: peripheral blood. The chain links TRBV28 to TRBJ1-5, with D uncertain. The DNA of the CDR3 is TGTGCCAGCAGCCCTCTCTCATCCAATCAGCCCCAGCATTTT. Protein: CASSPLSSNQPQHF.